What follows are 4 T cell receptor beta chains derived from one specimen sequenced in a study of radiotherapy plus CTLA-4 blockade in lung cancer. The data were produced by immunoSEQ multiplex PCR, yet TCRdb's version contains in-frame clones alone and is incomplete. The top ten hold roughly 3.3% of the sample, which has some 25,000 clones, around 70% seen once. The source was peripheral blood, collected from a patient treated with radiotherapy plus ipilimumab. The receptors come from a human donor with non-small cell lung cancer whose response to radiotherapy plus ipilimumab could not be evaluated.

This sequence joins TRBV6-5 and TRBJ1-5, with D hard to call. V was trimmed by 4 bases and J by 4 bases, leaving 11 bases between them. This CDR3 has 14 amino acids. CDR1 is MNHEY, CDR2 SVGAGI, per germline. CDR3 loop: CASSSVHGNQPQHF. In nucleotides, the CDR3 is TGTGCCAGCAGTTCAGTACACGGGAATCAGCCCCAGCATTTT.

This sequence joins TRBV2 and TRBJ1-5; 7 bases are shared with TRBD1. V gave up 4 bases and J gave up 5 bases; unmatched junction bases: 8. Germline CDR1 SNHLY, CDR2 FYNNEI. The CDR3 runs 15 residues. The CDR3 DNA is TGTGCCAGCAGTGTTATGACAGGGTCCTATCAGCCCCAGCATTTT. This sequence encodes CASSVMTGSYQPQHF.

The chain is built from TRBV2 and TRBJ2-7; weak D call: TRBD1 (5 bases). The CDR3 is 12 residues long. Between the trimmed V and J ends, which lost 6 bases and 6 bases, there was a span of 12 bases. Germline V gene data show CDR1 as SNHLY and CDR2 as FYNNEI. The CDR3 spells CASRKDSPEQYF. CDR3 DNA sequence: TGTGCCAGCAGGAAAGACAGTCCCGAGCAGTACTTC.

The chain joins TRBV18 to TRBJ2-2; 10 bases line up with TRBD1. Germline-derived CDR1 and CDR2 are KGHSH and LQKENI. The CDR3 runs to 14 residues. Trimming at V came to 5 bases and at J to 6 bases, leaving 3 bases not matched to a gene. This CDR3 is CASSATGGPGELFF. The CDR3 DNA reads TGTGCCAGCTCAGCGACAGGGGGCCCCGGGGAGCTGTTTTTT.